These 5 T cell receptor beta chains came from one sample sequenced in a study of human T cells and chemical hapten exposure. Total RNA was isolated from unfractionated whole blood. MiXCR, applied by TCRdb to the 5' RACE reads, yields one record per CDR3 protein. The sample comprises 80,000 or so distinct CDR3 sequences, roughly 15% of which are singletons, and approximately 7% rests with the top ten. These receptors were taken from a female donor in good health.

This clonotype occurred many times. The chain couples TRBV3-1 to TRBJ1-5; D is unclear. The CDR3 loop spans 15 amino acids. Germline V gene sequence: CDR1 LGHDT, CDR2 YNNKEL (reference sequence). V was shortened by 0 bases and J by 5 bases, with 11 bases between the two germline ends. CDR3 DNA: TGTGCCAGCAGCCAAGATGGAATTAGGGATCAGCCCCAGCATTTT. Translation: CASSQDGIRDQPQHF.

This clonotype has a count of ten or more. The V gene is TRBV29-1, the J gene TRBJ1-5, with D tentatively TRBD1 (6 bases). Per germline, CDR1 SQVTM and CDR2 ANQGSEA. This CDR3 region has 13 residues. The CDR3 DNA sequence: TGCAGTGCCCGGGACAATTATATGCAGCCCCAGCATTTT. This sequence encodes CSARDNYMQPQHF.

The chain joins TRBV29-1 to TRBJ1-1, with D possibly matching TRBD1 (5 bases). V lost 1 base to trimming and J lost 4 bases, with 13 bases between them. Germline CDR1 and CDR2: SQVTM and ANQGSEA. The CDR3 runs to 14 residues. The CDR3 is CSVEVEGRTTEAFF. The DNA for the CDR3 is TGCAGCGTTGAAGTAGAGGGGAGGACCACTGAAGCTTTCTTT. Full variable domain (missing parts from reference TRBV29-1 and TRBJ1-1): SAVISQKPSRDICQRGTSLTIQCQVDSQVTMMFWYRQQPGQSLTLIATANQGSEATYESGFVIDKFPISRPNLTFSTLTVSNMSPEDSSIYLCSVEVEGRTTEAFFGQGTRLTVV.

V gene TRBV7-8 combines with J gene TRBJ1-3, with D possibly being TRBD1 (6 bases). The V end was cut by 1 base, the J end by 4 bases, with 14 bases between. CDR3 size: 16 residues. The V gene's germline CDR1 is SGHVS and CDR2 FQNEAQ. This CDR3 is CASSLGVGAVGNTIYF. The CDR3 nucleotides are TGTGCCAGCAGCTTAGGAGTGGGGGCCGTCGGAAACACCATATATTTT.

A few counts support this clonotype. The chain uses TRBV6-2 or TRBV6-3 and TRBJ1-4; no firm D call. V was shortened by 4 bases and J by 0 bases, with 9 bases between the two germline ends. The CDR3 loop spans 15 amino acids. The germline V gene encodes CDR1 MNHEY and CDR2 SVGEGT. In DNA, the CDR3 is TGTGCCAGCAGTTGGGGATCGGCAACTAATGAAAAACTGTTTTTT. Translating gives CASSWGSATNEKLFF.